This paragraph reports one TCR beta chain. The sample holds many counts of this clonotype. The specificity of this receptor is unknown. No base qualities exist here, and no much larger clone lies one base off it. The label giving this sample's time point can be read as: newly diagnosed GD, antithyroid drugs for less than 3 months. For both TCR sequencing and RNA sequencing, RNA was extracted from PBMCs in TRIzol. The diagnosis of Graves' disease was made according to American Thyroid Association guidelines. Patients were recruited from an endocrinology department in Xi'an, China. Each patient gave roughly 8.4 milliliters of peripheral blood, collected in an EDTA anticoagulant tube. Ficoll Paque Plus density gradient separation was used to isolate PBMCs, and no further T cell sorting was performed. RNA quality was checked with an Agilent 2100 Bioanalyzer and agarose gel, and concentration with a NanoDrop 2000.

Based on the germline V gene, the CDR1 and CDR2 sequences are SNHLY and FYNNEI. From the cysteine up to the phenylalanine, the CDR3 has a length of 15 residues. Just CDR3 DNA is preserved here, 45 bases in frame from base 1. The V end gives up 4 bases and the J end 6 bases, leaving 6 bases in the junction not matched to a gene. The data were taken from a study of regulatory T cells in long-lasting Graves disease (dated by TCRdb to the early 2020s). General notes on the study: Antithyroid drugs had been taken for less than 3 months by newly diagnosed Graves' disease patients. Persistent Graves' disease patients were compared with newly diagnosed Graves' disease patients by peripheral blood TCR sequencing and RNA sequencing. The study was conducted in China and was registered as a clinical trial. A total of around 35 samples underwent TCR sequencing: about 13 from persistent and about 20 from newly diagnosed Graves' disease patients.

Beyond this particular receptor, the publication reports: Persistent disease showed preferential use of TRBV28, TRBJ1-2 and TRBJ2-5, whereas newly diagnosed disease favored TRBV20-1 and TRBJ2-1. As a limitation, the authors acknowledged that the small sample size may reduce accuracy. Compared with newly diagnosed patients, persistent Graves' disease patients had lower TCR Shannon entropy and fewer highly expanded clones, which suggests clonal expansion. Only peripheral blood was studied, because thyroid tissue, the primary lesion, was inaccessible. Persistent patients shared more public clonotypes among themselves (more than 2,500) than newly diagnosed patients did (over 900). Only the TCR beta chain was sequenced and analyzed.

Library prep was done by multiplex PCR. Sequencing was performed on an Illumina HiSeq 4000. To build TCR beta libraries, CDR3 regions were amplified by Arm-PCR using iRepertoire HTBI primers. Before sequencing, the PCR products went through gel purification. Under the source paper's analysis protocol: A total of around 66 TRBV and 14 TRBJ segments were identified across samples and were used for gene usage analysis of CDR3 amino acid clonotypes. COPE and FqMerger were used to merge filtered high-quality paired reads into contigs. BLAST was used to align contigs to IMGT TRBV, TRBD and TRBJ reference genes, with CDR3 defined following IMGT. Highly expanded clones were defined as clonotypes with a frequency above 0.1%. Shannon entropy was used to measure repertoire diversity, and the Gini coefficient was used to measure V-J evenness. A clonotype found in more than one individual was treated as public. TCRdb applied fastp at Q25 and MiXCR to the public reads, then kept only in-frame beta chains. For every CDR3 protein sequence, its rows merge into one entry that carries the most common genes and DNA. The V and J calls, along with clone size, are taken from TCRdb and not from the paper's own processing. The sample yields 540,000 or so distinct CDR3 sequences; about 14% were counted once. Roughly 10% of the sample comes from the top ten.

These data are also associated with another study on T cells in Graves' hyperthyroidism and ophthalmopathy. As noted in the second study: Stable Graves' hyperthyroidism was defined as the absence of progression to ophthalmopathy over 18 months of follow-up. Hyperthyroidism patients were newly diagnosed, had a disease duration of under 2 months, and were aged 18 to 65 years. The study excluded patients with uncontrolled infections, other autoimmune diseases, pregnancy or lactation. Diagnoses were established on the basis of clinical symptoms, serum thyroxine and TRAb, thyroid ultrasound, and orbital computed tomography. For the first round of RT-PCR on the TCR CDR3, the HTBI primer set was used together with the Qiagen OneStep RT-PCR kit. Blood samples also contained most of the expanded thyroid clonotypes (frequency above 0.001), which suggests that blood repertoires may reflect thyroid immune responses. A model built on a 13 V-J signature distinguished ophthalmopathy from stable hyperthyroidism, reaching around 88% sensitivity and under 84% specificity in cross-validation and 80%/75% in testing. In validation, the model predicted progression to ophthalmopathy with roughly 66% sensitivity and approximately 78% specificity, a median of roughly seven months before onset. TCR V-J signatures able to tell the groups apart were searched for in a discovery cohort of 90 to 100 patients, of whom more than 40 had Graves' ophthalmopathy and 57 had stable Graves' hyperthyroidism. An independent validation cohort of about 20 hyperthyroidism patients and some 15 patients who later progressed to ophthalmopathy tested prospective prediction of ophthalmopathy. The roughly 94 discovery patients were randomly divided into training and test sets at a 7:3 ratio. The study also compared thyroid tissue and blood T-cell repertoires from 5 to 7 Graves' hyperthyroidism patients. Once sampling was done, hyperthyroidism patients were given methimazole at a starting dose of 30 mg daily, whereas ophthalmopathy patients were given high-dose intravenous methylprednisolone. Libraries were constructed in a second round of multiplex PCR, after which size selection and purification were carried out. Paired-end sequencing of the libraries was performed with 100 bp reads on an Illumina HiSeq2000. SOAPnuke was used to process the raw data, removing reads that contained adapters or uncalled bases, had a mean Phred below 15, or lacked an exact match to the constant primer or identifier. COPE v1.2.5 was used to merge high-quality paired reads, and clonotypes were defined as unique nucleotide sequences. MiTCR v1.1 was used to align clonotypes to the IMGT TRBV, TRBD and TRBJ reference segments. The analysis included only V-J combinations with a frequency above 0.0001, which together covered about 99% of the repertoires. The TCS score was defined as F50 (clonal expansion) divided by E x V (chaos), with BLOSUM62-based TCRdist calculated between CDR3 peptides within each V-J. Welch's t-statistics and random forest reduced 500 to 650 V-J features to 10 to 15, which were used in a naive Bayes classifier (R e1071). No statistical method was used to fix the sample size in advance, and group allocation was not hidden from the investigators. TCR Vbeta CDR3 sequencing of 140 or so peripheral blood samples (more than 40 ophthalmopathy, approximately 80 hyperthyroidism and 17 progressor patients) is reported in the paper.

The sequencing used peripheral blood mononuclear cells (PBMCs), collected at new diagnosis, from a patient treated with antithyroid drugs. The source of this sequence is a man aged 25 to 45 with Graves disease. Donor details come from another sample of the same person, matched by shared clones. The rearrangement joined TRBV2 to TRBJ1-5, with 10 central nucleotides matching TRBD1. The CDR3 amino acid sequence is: CASSADRGLGQPQHF. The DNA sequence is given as TGTGCCAGCAGTGCCGACAGGGGGCTGGGTCAGCCCCAGCATTTT.